This TCR beta chain was recorded in a study of blood T cell repertoires in COVID-19. Study as a whole: T cells, B-cell-depleted T cells, or PBMCs provided the cDNA or gDNA that served as material.

This CDR3 is 15 amino acids long. Germline CDR1 LNHDA, CDR2 SQIVND (reference sequence). Trimming at V came to 6 bases and at J to 7 bases, leaving 8 bases not matched to a gene. Produced via immunoSEQ multiplex PCR; TCRdb's table is partial and in-frame only. Of about 98,000 clones detected, 82% appear once; the ten largest clones hold approximately 11%. This TCR derives from a man between 65 and 80 years old with active or convalescent COVID-19. The sequenced material came from peripheral blood. The chain recombines TRBV19 with TRBJ2-1; 11 nucleotides line up with TRBD2. The CDR3 protein is CASSKTSGVGNEQFF. For the CDR3, the DNA is TGTGCCAGTAGCAAGACTAGCGGGGTGGGTAATGAGCAGTTCTTC.